These 14 T cell receptor beta chains were sequenced from one sample in a study of T cell responses to AZD1222 COVID-19 vaccine. The assay was immunoSEQ multiplex PCR, and TCRdb's table has in-frame clones only and misses some. The sample holds some 140,000 clones, about 93% seen once. Material: peripheral blood, obtained 28 days after the second AZD1222 dose. Source of these receptors: an adult who received the AZD1222 COVID-19 vaccine.

Turning to this clone: One end of the junction varies from germline; a read error may be responsible. V gene TRBV6-5 combines with J gene TRBJ1-2; D gene unclear. This CDR3 comprises 10 residues. In germline, CDR1 is MNHEY, CDR2 SVGAGI. CDR3 DNA: TGTGCCAGCAGTTACTCGATGGGTGGGTTC. Translated, it gives CASSYSMGGF.

The V and J genes are TRBV5-1 and TRBJ1-3; 7 bases fit TRBD1. Germline assignment: CDR1 SGHRS and CDR2 YFSETQ. CDR3 length: 13 residues. Germline trimming cut 5 bases from V and 2 bases from J; bases unmatched to any gene: 1. This CDR3 is CASSQGAGNTIYF. The CDR3 bases are TGCGCCAGCAGTCAGGGGGCTGGAAACACCATATATTTT.

The V and J genes are TRBV2 and TRBJ2-3, with TRBD1 matching over 11 bases. From germline, CDR1 is SNHLY and CDR2 FYNNEI. The CDR3 is made up of 14 amino acids. V shed 6 bases and J 5 bases; nucleotides not matched to a gene: 4. The CDR3 is CASSTGTGGDTQYF. CDR3 coding DNA: TGTGCCAGCAGCACCGGGACAGGGGGAGATACGCAGTATTTT.

CDR3 loop: CASSFSGVTGYTF. Here the CDR3 DNA reads TGTGCCAGCAGTTTTTCTGGGGTGACGGGCTACACCTTC. The chain uses TRBV28 and TRBJ1-2; D uncertain. From germline, CDR1 is MDHEN and CDR2 SYDVKM. CDR3 length: 13 amino acids. V was trimmed by 3 bases and J by 8 bases, leaving 13 bases between them.

The chain has TRBV7-2 and TRBJ1-5; D may be TRBD1 (6 bases). Germline CDR1 and CDR2: SGHTA and FQGNSA. The CDR3 contains 15 residues. The V end lost 3 bases, the J end lost 0 bases, and 9 bases lay between the germline ends. The CDR3 region is CASSFLDSSNQPQHF. The CDR3 DNA reads TGTGCCAGCAGCTTTCTGGACAGTAGCAATCAGCCCCAGCATTTT. Combining the CDR3 with reference TRBV7-2 and TRBJ1-5 gives the whole variable domain GAGVSQSPSNKVTEKGKDVELRCDPISGHTALYWYRQSLGQGLEFLIYFQGNSAPDKSGLPSDRFSAERTGGSVSTLTIQRTQQEDSAVYLCASSFLDSSNQPQHFGDGTRLSIL.

The chain combines TRBV5-5 with TRBJ1-1, with a tentative D call TRBD1 (6 bases). The V gene lost 4 bases and the J gene lost 5 bases, with 12 bases spanning the gap. The length of the CDR3 is 13 residues. Germline V gene data show CDR1 as SGHKS and CDR2 as YYEKEE (reference sequence). CDR3 sequence (DNA): TGTGCCAGCAGCCCGATAGGGGGAACTGAAGCTTTCTTT. Translated: CASSPIGGTEAFF.

The gene calls are TRBV24-1 and TRBJ2-3; tentatively, D is TRBD1 (6 bases). The V gene lost 1 base and the J gene lost 5 bases, with 15 bases spanning the gap. The CDR3 contains 16 residues. Germline V CDR1 and CDR2: KGHDR, SFDVKD. The CDR3 sequence: CATSDFRQKGGDTQYF. The CDR3 DNA is TGTGCCACCAGTGATTTCCGACAGAAAGGGGGAGATACGCAGTATTTT.

V usage is TRBV10-3 and J usage is TRBJ1-5; tentative D call: TRBD1 (5 bases). Germline CDR1 and CDR2: ENHRY and SYGVKD. Trimming took 6 bases from V and 5 from J, leaving 8 bases between them. This CDR3 region has 12 residues. The CDR3 region is CAIREGDQPQHF. CDR3 coding DNA: TGTGCCATCAGGGAAGGGGATCAGCCCCAGCATTTT.

V gene TRBV13 combines with J gene TRBJ1-2; TRBD1 matches at 7 bases. Trimming removed 5 bases from V and 5 bases from J; junction bases left unmatched: 8. The CDR3 has 14 residues. The germline gives CDR1 PRHDT, CDR2 FYEKMQ (reference sequence). The CDR3 DNA is TGTGCCAGCAGCGCCAGGGACAGAAAATATGGCTACACCTTC. Its protein product is CASSARDRKYGYTF.

Remarks on this clone: This specimen includes other DNA sequences encoding the same CDR3. V usage is TRBV9 and J usage is TRBJ1-2; D is unresolved. The CDR3 covers 12 residues. Germline V gene data show CDR1 as SGDLS and CDR2 as YYNGEE. The V and J ends lost 2 bases and 6 bases respectively, with 8 bases between them. CDR3 sequence (DNA): TGTGCCAGCAGCGTTGCCGGCGATGGCTACACCTTC. Encoded protein: CASSVAGDGYTF.

This chain links TRBV9 with TRBJ1-3; weak D call: TRBD1 (5 bases). Germline V lookup: CDR1 SGDLS, CDR2 YYNGEE. Trimming stripped 3 bases from V and 4 bases from J, with 11 bases between. The CDR3 has 14 amino acids. The chain's CDR3 is CASSDGAGGNTIYF. CDR3 nucleotides: TGTGCCAGCAGCGACGGGGCTGGAGGAAACACCATATATTTT.

This clone showed up just a few times. CDR3 DNA: TGTGCCAGCAGCTTGGCGTCGTTACAGGGGAACTATGGCTACACCTTC. Its translation is CASSLASLQGNYGYTF. The gene calls are TRBV5-6 and TRBJ1-2; 7 bases are a match to TRBD1. V lost 0 bases and J lost 2; bases outside the gene matches: 7. Germline V CDR1 and CDR2: SGHDT, YYEEEE. The CDR3 length is 16 residues. Drawing the rest from reference TRBV5-6 and TRBJ1-2, the complete variable domain is DAGVTQSPTHLIKTRGQQVTLRCSPKSGHDTVSWYQQALGQGPQFIFQYYEEEERQRGNFPDRFSGHQFPNYSSELNVNALLLGDSALYLCASSLASLQGNYGYTFGSGTRLTVV.

V and J are TRBV7-8 and TRBJ2-3; no clear D gene. V shed 6 bases and J shed 2 bases, with 9 bases lying between them. In germline, CDR1 is SGHVS, CDR2 FQNEAQ. The CDR3 runs to 13 residues. The CDR3 sequence: CASSYVYTDTQYF. DNA of the CDR3: TGTGCCAGCAGTTATGTGTACACAGATACGCAGTATTTT.

This chain uses TRBV7-8 with TRBJ1-2; D gene uncertain. The ends were cut back, 5 bases at V and 5 bases at J, with 39 bases in the middle. The CDR3 consists of 22 residues. Germline CDR1 reads SGHVS; CDR2 reads FQNEAQ. CDR3 residues: CASSHQPIRGLPRDQWRYGYTF. CDR3 nucleotide sequence: TGTGCCAGCAGCCATCAACCCATTCGCGGGCTACCTAGAGATCAGTGGAGATATGGCTACACCTTC.